The sequence of this TCR beta chain was determined in a study of T cells after yellow fever vaccination. Generation of TCR cDNA used 5'RACE template switching (which added a universal primer site and UMIs). TCRdb independently ran MiXCR on the 5' RACE reads; one entry per CDR3 protein. The table lists roughly 16,000 distinct CDR3 sequences, approximately 4% of them singletons. Study-level points and caveats: Bulk-population clonotypes that are abundant could appear as contaminants in FACS-sorted repertoires. Most clones from primary vaccination resurfaced after the booster (96% CD4, 88% CD8). On re-exposure, the response was weaker but peaked faster, at day 5 versus 15.

Germline lookup yields CDR1 MNHEY and CDR2 SVGAGI. The CDR3 has 15 amino acids. The ends were cut back, 5 bases at V and 2 bases at J, with 12 bases in the middle. This clonotype occurred many times. This clonotype originated in a man aged 25-40 years who received the YFV17D yellow fever vaccine. V usage is TRBV6-5 and J usage is TRBJ2-2; D may be TRBD1 or TRBD2 (5 bases each). The specimen comprised PBMCs, either bulk or a sorted T-cell subset (CD4+, CD8+, memory, or dextramer-sorted; not recorded which), sampled 15 days after the yellow fever booster vaccination. DNA of the CDR3: TGTGCCAGCAGTCCCCGGGGCAGTAACACCGGGGAGCTGTTTTTT. Its protein is CASSPRGSNTGELFF.